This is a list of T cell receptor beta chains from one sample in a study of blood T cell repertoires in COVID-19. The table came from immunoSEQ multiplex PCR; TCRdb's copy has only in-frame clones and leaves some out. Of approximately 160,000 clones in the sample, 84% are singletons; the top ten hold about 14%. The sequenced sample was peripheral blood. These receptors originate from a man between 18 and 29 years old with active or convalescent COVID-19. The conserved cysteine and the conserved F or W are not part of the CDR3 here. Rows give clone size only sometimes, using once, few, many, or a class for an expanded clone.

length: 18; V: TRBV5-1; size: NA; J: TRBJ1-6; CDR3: ASSLLGLPAPLAGDSPLH
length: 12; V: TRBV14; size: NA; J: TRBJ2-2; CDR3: ASSQGRGAGELF
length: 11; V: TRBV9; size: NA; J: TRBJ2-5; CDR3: ASSYSGVETQY
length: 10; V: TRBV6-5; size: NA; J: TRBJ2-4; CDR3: ASRDRGNIQY
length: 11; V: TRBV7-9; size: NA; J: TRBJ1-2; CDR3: ASSLSGTGSTS
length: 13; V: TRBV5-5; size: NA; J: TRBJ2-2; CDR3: ASRKGLTNTGELF
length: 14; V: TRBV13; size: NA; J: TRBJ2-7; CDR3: ASSLRGTGGLYEQY
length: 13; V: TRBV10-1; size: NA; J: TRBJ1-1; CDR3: ASSFYRTGLAEAF
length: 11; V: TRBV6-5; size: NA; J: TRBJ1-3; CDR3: ASRTDAGNTIY
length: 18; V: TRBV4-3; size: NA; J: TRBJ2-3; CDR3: ASSILVRGRQAISTDTQY
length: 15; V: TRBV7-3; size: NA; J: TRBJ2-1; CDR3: ASSLTRVAGGPNEQF
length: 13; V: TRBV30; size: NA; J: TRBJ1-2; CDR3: AWRRDRAIRYGYT
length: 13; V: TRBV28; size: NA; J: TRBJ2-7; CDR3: ASRPGTGTLYEQY
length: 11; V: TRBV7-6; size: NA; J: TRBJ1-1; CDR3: ASSLVVNTEAF
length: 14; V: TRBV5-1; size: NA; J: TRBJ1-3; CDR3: ASLHRDRHSGNTIY
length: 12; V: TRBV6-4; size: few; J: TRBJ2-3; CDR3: ASSDSQGPDTQY
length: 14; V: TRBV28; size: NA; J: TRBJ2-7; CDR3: ASSTLGVGGPYEQY
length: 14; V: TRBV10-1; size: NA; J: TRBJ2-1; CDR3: ASSESGDIRYNEQF
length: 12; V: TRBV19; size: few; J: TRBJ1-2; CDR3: ASSIEVRGYGYT
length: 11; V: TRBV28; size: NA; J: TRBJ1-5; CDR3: ASSSHRDQPQH
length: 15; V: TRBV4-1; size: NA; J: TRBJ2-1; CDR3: ASSQGPGTGSNNEQF
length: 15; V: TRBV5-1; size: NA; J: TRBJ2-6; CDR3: ASSLAGVRSGANVLT
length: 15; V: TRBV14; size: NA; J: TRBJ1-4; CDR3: ASSRSNRGPANEKLF
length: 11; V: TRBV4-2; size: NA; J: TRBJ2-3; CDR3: ASSLDRADTQY
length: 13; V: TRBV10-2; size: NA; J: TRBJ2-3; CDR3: ASSEQRGGTDTQY
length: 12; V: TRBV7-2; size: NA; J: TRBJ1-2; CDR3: ASSPQTGPGGYT
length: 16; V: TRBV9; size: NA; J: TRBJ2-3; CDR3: ASSFTAGTSGGSDTQY
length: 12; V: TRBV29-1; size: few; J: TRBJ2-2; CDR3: SVDRGGNTGELF
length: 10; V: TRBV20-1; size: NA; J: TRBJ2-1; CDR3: SASPGSYEQF
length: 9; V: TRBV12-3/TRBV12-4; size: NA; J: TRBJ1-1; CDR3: ASTRGMRAF
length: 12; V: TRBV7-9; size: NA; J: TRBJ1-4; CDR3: ASSAPGTNEKLF
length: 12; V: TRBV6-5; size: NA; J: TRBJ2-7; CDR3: ASSPGQGSYEQY
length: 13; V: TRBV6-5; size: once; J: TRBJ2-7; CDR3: ASSSASGIQGEQY
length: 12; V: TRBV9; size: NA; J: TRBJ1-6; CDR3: ASSVTQYNSPLH
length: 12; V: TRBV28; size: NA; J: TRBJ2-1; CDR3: ASSNAGVYNEQF
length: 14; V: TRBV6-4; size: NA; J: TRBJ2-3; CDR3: ASSDSTSGGADTQY
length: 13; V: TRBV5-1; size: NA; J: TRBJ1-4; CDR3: ASSFGQGRHEKLF
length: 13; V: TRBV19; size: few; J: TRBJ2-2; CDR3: ASTSRGTDTGELF
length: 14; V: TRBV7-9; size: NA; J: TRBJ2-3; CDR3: ASSAGTSGGTDTQY
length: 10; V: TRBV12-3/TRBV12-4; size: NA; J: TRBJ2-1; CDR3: ASLTGGNEQF
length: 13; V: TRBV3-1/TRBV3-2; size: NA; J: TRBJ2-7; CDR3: ASSPGLAGEREQY
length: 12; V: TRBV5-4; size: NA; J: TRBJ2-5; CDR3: ASSLAGVGETQY